This T cell receptor (beta chain) was sequenced during a study of cytomegalovirus exposure and HLA in healthy donors. PCR amplification relied on 60 Vbeta primers (plus 13 Jbeta primers). Using immunoSEQ multiplex PCR, the repertoire was profiled, and TCRdb retains in-frame clones only, with some absent. The sample has 130,000 or so clones, 6.5% to 9.5% seen once. In the case of this clone: Antigen specificity is unknown.

Study-level results: TCR beta chains numbering some 160 were designated cytomegalovirus-associated. The authors later found most CMV-associated TCR beta chains appeared HLA-restricted. Researchers reportedly found TCR beta sequences accurately predicted most subjects' HLA-A and HLA-B alleles. In an earlier analysis, in roughly 600 donors, most V segments appeared productive either ~87% or ~30% of the time.

Sequencing was carried out using PBMCs. The source of this sequence is a man aged 35 to 55 in good health and CMV-seronegative.

CDR3 sequence: CASSGGQGVNGELFF. CDR3 DNA: TGTGCCAGCAGCGGGGGACAGGGCGTGAACGGGGAGCTGTTTTTT. The V call is TRBV5-6, the J call TRBJ2-2; TRBD1 matches at 9 bases. The CDR3 consists of 15 residues. Germline trimming cut 4 bases from V and 7 bases from J; bases unmatched to any gene: 8. CDR1 is SGHDT, CDR2 YYEEEE, per germline.